This T cell receptor beta chain was captured in a study of early T cells in non-severe SARS-CoV-2 infection. TCRdb re-called the 5' RACE reads through MiXCR, storing one row per CDR3 protein. The data show 100,000 to 130,000 distinct CDR3 sequences, around 10% seen once. This clonotype was seen only a few times. The V gene lost 2 bases and the J gene lost 5 bases, with 6 bases spanning the gap. CDR1 is MNHNS and CDR2 is SASEGT in the germline V gene. The CDR3 length is 13 residues. The chain combines TRBV6-1 with TRBJ2-2, with no clear D. The clonotype originates from an adult who was a healthcare worker with PCR-confirmed SARS-CoV-2 infection or an uninfected control (not recorded which). Material: whole blood. DNA of the CDR3: TGTGCCAGCAGTGAACAGGCTACCGGGGAGCTGTTTTTT. Amino acid sequence: CASSEQATGELFF.